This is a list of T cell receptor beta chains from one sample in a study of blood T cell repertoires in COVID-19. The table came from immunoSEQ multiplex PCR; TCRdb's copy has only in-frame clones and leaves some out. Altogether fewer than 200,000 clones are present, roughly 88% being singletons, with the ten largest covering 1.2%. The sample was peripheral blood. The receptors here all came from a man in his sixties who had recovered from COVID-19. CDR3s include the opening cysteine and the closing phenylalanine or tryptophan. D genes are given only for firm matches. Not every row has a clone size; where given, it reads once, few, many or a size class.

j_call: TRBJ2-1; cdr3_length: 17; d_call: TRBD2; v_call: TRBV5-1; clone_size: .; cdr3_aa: CASSLVPASGVYNEQFF; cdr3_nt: TGCGCCAGCAGCTTGGTTCCCGCTAGCGGGGTCTACAATGAGCAGTTCTTC
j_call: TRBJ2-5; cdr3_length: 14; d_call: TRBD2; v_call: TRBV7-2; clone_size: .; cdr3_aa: CASSFSGGEETQYF; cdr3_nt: TGTGCCAGCAGCTTTTCGGGGGGGGAAGAGACCCAGTACTTC
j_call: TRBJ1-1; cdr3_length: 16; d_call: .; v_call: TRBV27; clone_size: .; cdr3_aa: CASSLQAGPMNTEAFF; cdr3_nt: TGTGCCAGCAGTTTACAGGCAGGGCCTATGAACACTGAAGCTTTCTTT
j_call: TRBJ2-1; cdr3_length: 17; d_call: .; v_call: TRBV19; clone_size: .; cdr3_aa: CASSGRNQGTRYNEQFF; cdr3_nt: TGTGCCAGTAGTGGCCGGAACCAGGGTACACGCTACAATGAGCAGTTCTTC
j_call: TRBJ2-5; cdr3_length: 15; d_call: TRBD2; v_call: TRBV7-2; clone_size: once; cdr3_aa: CASSFGSGGKETQYF; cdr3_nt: TGTGCCAGCAGCTTCGGTAGCGGGGGGAAAGAGACCCAGTACTTC
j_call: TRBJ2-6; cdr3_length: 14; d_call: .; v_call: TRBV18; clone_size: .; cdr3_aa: CASSLSSGANVLTF; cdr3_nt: TGTGCCAGCTCTCTCAGCTCTGGGGCCAACGTCCTGACTTTC
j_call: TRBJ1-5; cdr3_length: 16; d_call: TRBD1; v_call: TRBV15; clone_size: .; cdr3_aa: CATSKNRDRGGQPQHF; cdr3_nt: TGTGCCACCAGCAAGAATAGGGACAGGGGCGGTCAGCCCCAGCATTTT
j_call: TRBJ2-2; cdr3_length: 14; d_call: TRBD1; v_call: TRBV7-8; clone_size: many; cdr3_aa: CASSRAGGSGELFF; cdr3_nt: TGTGCCAGCAGTCGGGCAGGGGGCAGCGGGGAGCTGTTTTTT
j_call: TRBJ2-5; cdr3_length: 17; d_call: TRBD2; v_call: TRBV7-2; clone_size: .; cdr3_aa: CASSFASGGPGQETQYF; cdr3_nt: TGTGCCAGCAGCTTCGCTAGCGGGGGGCCAGGGCAAGAGACCCAGTACTTC
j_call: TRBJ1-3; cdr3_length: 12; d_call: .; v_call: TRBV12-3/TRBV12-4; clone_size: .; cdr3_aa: CASTEIGNTIYF; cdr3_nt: TGTGCCAGCACCGAGATTGGAAACACCATATATTTT
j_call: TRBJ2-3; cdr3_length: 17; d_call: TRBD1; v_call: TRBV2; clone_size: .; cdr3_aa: CASSVAGTGGMADTQYF; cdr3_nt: TGTGCCAGCAGTGTCGCCGGGACAGGGGGTATGGCAGATACGCAGTATTTT
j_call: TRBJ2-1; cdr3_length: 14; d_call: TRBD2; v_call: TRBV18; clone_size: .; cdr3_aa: CASGTSGGTNEQFF; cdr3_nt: TGTGCCAGCGGGACTAGCGGGGGGACCAATGAGCAGTTCTTC
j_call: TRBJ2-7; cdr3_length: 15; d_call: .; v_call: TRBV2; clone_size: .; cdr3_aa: CASSELGGGPDEQYF; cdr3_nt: TGTGCCAGCAGTGAATTGGGGGGGGGCCCAGACGAGCAGTACTTC
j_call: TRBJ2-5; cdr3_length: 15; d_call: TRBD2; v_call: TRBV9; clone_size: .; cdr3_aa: CASSPGLAGQETQYF; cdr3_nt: TGTGCCAGCAGTCCGGGACTAGCGGGGCAAGAGACCCAGTACTTC
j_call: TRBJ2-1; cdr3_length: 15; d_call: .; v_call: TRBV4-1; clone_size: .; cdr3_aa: CASSQDGGPYNEQFF; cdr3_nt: TGCGCCAGCAGCCAAGACGGGGGGCCTTACAATGAGCAGTTCTTC
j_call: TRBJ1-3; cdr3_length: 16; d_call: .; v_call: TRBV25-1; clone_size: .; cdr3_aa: CASRPRRGAGGNTIYF; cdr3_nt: TGTGCCAGCAGGCCCCGGCGGGGGGCGGGTGGAAACACCATATATTTT
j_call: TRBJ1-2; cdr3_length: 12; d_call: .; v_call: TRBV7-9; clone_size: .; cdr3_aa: CASSYDSYGYTF; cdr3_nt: TGTGCCAGCAGCTACGACAGCTATGGCTACACCTTC
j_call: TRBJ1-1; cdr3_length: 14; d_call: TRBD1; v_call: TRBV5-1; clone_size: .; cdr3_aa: CASRGTGMNTEAFF; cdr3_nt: TGCGCCAGCAGGGGGACAGGCATGAACACTGAAGCTTTCTTT
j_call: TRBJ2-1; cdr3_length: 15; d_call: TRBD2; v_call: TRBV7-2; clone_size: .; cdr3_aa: CASSFRHSGANEQFF; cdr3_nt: TGTGCCAGCAGCTTTCGCCATAGCGGGGCCAATGAGCAGTTCTTC
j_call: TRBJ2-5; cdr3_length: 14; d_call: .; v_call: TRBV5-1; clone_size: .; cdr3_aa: CASSTGHTQETQYF; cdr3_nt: TGCGCCAGCAGCACCGGACATACCCAAGAGACCCAGTACTTC
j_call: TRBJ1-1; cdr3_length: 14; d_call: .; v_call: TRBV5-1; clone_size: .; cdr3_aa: CASSLGGRDTEAFF; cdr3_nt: TGCGCCAGCAGCTTGGGAGGGCGGGACACTGAAGCTTTCTTT
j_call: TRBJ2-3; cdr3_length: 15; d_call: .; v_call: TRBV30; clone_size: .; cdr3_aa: CAWTPKGENTDTQYF; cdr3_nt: TGTGCCTGGACCCCTAAAGGGGAAAACACAGATACGCAGTATTTT
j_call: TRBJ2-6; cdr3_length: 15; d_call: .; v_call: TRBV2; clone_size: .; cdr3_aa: CASVRASSGANVLTF; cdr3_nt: TGTGCCAGCGTTAGAGCCTCCTCTGGGGCCAACGTCCTGACTTTC
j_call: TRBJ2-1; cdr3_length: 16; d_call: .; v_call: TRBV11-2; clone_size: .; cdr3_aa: CASSLRSRDSNNEQFF; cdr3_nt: TGTGCCAGCAGCTTACGCAGCCGGGACTCCAACAATGAGCAGTTCTTC
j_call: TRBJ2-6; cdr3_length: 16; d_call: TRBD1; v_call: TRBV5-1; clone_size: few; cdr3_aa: CASSLDRGSGANVLTF; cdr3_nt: TGCGCCAGCAGCTTGGACAGGGGCTCTGGGGCCAACGTCCTGACTTTC
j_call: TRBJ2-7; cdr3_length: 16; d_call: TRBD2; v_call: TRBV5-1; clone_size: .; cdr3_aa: CASSLDTSGGANEQYF; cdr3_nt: TGCGCCAGCAGCTTGGATACTAGCGGGGGGGCAAACGAGCAGTACTTC
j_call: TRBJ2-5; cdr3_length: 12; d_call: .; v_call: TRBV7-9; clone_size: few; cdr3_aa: CASKWSGETQYF; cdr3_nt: TGTGCCAGCAAGTGGAGTGGAGAGACCCAGTACTTC
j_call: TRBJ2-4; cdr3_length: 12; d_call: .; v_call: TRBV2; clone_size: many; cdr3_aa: CASSDLGDIQYF; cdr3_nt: TGTGCCAGCAGTGATTTAGGAGACATTCAGTACTTC
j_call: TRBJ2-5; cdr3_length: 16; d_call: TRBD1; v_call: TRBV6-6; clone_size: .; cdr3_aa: CASSSGHTGGVKTQYF; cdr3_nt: TGTGCCAGCAGTTCGGGCCACACAGGGGGCGTCAAGACCCAGTACTTC
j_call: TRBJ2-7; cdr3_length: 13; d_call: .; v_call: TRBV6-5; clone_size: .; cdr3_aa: CASKGRVSYEQYF; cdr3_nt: TGTGCCAGCAAGGGCAGGGTCTCCTACGAGCAGTACTTC
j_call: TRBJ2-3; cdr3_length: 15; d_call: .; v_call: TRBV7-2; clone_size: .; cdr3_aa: CASSLMGLGTDTQYF; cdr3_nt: TGTGCCAGCAGCTTAATGGGGCTAGGTACAGATACGCAGTATTTT
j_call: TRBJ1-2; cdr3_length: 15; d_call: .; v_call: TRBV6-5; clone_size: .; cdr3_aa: CASSYSTTGQNGYTF; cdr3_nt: TGTGCCAGCAGTTACTCGACGACAGGACAAAACGGCTACACCTTC
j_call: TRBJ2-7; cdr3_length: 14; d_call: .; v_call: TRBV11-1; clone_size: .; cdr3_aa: CASSLYQGIDEQYF; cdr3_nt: TGTGCCAGCAGCCTATACCAGGGGATCGACGAGCAGTACTTC
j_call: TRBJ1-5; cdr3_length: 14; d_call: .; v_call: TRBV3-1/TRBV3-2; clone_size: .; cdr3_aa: CASSRRTQELPQHF; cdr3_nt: TGTGCCAGCAGCCGTAGGACACAGGAGTTGCCCCAGCATTTT
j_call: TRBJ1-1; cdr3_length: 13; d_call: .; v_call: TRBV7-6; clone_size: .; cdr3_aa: CASTPGVNTEAFF; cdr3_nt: TGTGCCAGCACCCCGGGGGTCAACACTGAAGCTTTCTTT
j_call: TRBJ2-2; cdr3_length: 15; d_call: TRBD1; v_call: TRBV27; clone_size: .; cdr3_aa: CASTADRAVTGELFF; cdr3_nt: TGTGCCAGCACAGCGGACAGGGCTGTGACCGGGGAGCTGTTTTTT
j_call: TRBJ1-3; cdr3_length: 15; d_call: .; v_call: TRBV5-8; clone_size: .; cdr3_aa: CASSLGADAGNTIYF; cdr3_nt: TGTGCCAGCAGCTTGGGGGCCGATGCCGGAAACACCATATATTTT
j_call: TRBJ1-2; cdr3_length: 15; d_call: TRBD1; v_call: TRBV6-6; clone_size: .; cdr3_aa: CASSTYRGPGYGYTF; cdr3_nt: TGTGCCAGCAGTACTTACAGGGGACCGGGCTATGGCTACACCTTC
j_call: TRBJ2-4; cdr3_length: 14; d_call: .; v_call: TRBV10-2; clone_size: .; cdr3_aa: CASRGEWVKNIQYF; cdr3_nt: TGCGCCAGCCGAGGAGAATGGGTCAAAAACATTCAGTACTTC
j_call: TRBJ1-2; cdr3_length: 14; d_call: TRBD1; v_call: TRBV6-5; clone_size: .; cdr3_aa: CASRWGQNNYGYTF; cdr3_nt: TGTGCCAGCAGATGGGGACAGAATAACTATGGCTACACCTTC
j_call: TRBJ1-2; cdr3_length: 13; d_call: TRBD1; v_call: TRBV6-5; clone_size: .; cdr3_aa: CASSAGTGKGYTF; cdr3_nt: TGTGCCAGCAGCGCCGGGACAGGGAAGGGCTACACCTTC
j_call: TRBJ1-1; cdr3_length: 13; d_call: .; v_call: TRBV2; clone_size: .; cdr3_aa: CASRMDRNTEAFF; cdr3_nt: TGTGCCAGCAGGATGGACAGGAACACTGAAGCTTTCTTT
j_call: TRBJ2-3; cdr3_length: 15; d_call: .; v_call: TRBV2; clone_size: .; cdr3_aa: CASSDNLSFTDTQYF; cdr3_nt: TGTGCCAGCAGTGATAACCTATCCTTCACAGATACGCAGTATTTT
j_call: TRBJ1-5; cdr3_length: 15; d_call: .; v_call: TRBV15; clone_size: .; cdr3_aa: CATSRAAQGNQPQHF; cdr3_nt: TGTGCCACCAGCAGAGCCGCACAGGGCAATCAGCCCCAGCATTTT
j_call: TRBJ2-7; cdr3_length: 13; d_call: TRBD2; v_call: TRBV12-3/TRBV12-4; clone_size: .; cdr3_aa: CASRLAGGNEQYF; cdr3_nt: TGTGCCAGCAGGCTAGCGGGGGGGAACGAGCAGTACTTC
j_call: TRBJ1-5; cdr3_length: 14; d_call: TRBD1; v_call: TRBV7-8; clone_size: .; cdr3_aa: CASSLIRDSKPQHF; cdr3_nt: TGTGCCAGCAGCTTAATTAGGGACAGCAAGCCCCAGCATTTT
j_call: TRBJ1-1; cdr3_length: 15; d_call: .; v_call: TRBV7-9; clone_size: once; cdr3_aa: CASSFDRGEDTEAFF; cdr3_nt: TGTGCCAGCAGCTTCGATCGGGGTGAGGACACTGAAGCTTTCTTT
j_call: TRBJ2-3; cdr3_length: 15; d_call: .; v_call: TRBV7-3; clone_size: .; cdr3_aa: CASSPTSLNPDTQYF; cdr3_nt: TGTGCCAGCAGCCCTACCTCACTCAACCCAGATACGCAGTATTTT
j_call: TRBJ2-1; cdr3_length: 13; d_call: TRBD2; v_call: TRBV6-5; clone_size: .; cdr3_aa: CASSPSGGNEQFF; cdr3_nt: TGTGCCAGCAGCCCCAGCGGGGGGAATGAGCAGTTCTTC
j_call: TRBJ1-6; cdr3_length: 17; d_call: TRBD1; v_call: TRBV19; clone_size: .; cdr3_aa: CASSRVSESGQGSPLHF; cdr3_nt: TGTGCCAGTAGTAGGGTTTCTGAATCCGGACAGGGCTCACCCCTCCACTTT
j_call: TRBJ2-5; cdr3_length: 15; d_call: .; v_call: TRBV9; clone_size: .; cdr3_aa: CASASFQGLQETQYF; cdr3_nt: TGTGCCAGCGCCTCTTTCCAGGGGCTCCAAGAGACCCAGTACTTC